What follows are 9 T cell receptor beta chains derived from one specimen sequenced in a study of cytomegalovirus exposure and HLA in healthy donors. Assay: immunoSEQ multiplex PCR; the TCRdb copy retains only in-frame clones and omits some. The table records about 130,000 clones, nearly 90% of them present only once. The source material was PBMCs. All receptors come from a woman between 18 and 29 years old in good health and CMV-seronegative.

The chain recombines TRBV6-1 with TRBJ2-1; D not resolved. CDR1 and CDR2 from the germline V gene are MNHNS and SASEGT. The V end was cut by 7 bases, the J end by 3 bases, with 13 bases between. The CDR3 length is 14 residues. The CDR3 reads CASTASEDYNEQFF. The CDR3 DNA reads as TGTGCCAGCACGGCGAGCGAGGACTACAATGAGCAGTTCTTC.

In its sample, this clone was seen once. This specimen includes other DNA sequences encoding the same CDR3. The chain combines TRBV19 with TRBJ2-7; possibly TRBD1 for D (5 bases). Germline values: CDR1 LNHDA, CDR2 SQIVND (reference sequence). The V gene lost 1 base and the J gene lost 2 bases, with 9 bases spanning the gap. The CDR3 has 14 amino acids. CDR3 protein: CASSIAQGTYEQYF. DNA for the CDR3: TGTGCCAGTAGTATAGCGCAGGGCACCTACGAGCAGTACTTC.

V usage is TRBV5-1 and J usage is TRBJ1-5; no definite D call. Germline assignment: CDR1 SGHRS and CDR2 YFSETQ. V was cut by 7 bases and J by 5 bases, with 13 bases left in between. The length of the CDR3 is 13 residues. Here the CDR3 reads CASPNPGDQPQHF. The DNA for the CDR3 is TGCGCCAGCCCTAATCCGGGTGATCAGCCCCAGCATTTT.

This sequence joins TRBV4-1 and TRBJ1-5; the match to TRBD1 covers 11 bases. With 4 bases clipped from V and 7 bases from J, the junction kept 15 bases outside the gene matches. CDR1 and CDR2 (germline): MGHRA, YSYEKL. This CDR3 is built from 18 residues. CDR3 DNA sequence: TGCGCCAGCAGCCGGACAGGGGGCGACTGGGCCAAGAGACAGCCCCAGCATTTT. This codes for CASSRTGGDWAKRQPQHF.

The chain is built from TRBV27 and TRBJ2-1; D gene unclear. Per the germline V gene, CDR1 is MNHEY and CDR2 is SMNVEV (reference sequence). V dropped 2 bases and J dropped 0 bases, with 8 bases sitting between them. This CDR3 is 15 amino acids long. The CDR3 spells CASSLDLSSYNEQFF. In DNA, the CDR3 is TGTGCCAGCAGTTTAGACTTGAGCTCCTACAATGAGCAGTTCTTC.

The chain recombines TRBV18 with TRBJ1-6; the match to TRBD1 covers 7 bases. CDR1 and CDR2 (germline): KGHSH, LQKENI. V lost 3 bases to trimming and J lost 6 bases; unmatched junction nucleotides: 8. The CDR3 runs to 16 residues. CDR3 amino acids: CASSPDRQGLNSPLHF. The CDR3 DNA reads as TGTGCCAGCTCACCCGATAGACAGGGACTTAATTCACCCCTCCACTTT.

The CDR3 sequence is CASSQRGPREQFF. As DNA, the CDR3 is TGTGCCAGCAGCCAGCGGGGCCCCCGAGAGCAGTTCTTC. The chain uses TRBV6-5 and TRBJ2-1; the match to TRBD2 covers 7 bases. Germline CDR1 MNHEY, CDR2 SVGAGI. CDR3 length equals 13 residues. With V trimmed by 6 bases and J by 10 bases, 9 bases remained unmatched.

This clone was seen a single time. The chain has TRBV5-1 and TRBJ1-4; D is unclear. CDR3 length equals 14 residues. CDR1 is SGHRS and CDR2 is YFSETQ in the germline V gene. Trimming left V 4 bases short and J 5 bases short, with 12 bases between. CDR3 in DNA: TGCGCCAGCAGCCCGGGGAATCGAAATGAAAAACTGTTTTTT. Translated: CASSPGNRNEKLFF.

This chain joins TRBV5-4 and TRBJ2-7; 8 bases map to TRBD1. V lost 4 bases, J lost 2 bases, and 5 bases stayed unmatched. Germline CDR1 SGHNT, CDR2 YYREEE (reference sequence). This CDR3 is built from 14 residues. CDR3 amino acids: CASSVPGQAYEQYF. CDR3 DNA sequence: TGTGCCAGCAGCGTCCCGGGACAGGCCTACGAGCAGTACTTC.